This TCR beta chain was documented in a study of T cell responses to AZD1222 COVID-19 vaccine. TCRdb's copy holds only in-frame clones and misses some; the assay was immunoSEQ multiplex PCR. Among around 110,000 clones listed, 93% were seen once. Concerning this clone: Its matching antigen is unknown.

CDR3 length equals 18 residues. V gave up 0 bases and J gave up 6 bases; unmatched junction bases: 8. CDR1 is LGHDT and CDR2 is YNNKEL in the germline V gene (reference sequence). Study-level findings and limits: Spike as a whole was targeted by vaccine-associated CD4 TCRs, dominant at 160-218 and 743-854. The sample set comprised mostly white British donors with more females, and clonal diversity was possibly underestimated.

Material: peripheral blood, obtained on day 0 of AZD1222 vaccination. The chain has TRBV3-1 (or the pseudogene TRBV3-2) and TRBJ2-4; 13 bases fit TRBD2. The source is an adult in good health. DNA of the CDR3: TGTGCCAGCAGCCAAGATGTAGGACTAGCGGGAGATCGAAACATTCAGTACTTC. Translating gives CASSQDVGLAGDRNIQYF.